A selection of T cell receptor beta chains follows, all from one sample in a study of cytomegalovirus exposure and HLA in healthy donors. Assay used: immunoSEQ multiplex PCR; TCRdb lists only in-frame clones, some missing. The sample includes fewer than 150,000 clones, around 79% of them seen just once. The sequencing input was PBMCs. These receptors were obtained from a woman in her 40s in good health and CMV-seronegative. The CDR3 runs from the conserved cysteine through the conserved F or W. The D gene is left open where the match is weak. Clone size appears in some rows only: once, few, many, or a class for an expanded clone.

J gene: TRBJ1-3; D gene: TRBD1; V gene: TRBV5-1; clone size: NA; CDR3 protein: CASSPGTGWGNTIYF; CDR3 DNA: TGCGCCAGCAGCCCCGGGACAGGGTGGGGAAACACCATATATTTT
J gene: TRBJ2-1; D gene: TRBD2; V gene: TRBV7-9; clone size: NA; CDR3 protein: CASRPGGDYNEQFF; CDR3 DNA: TGTGCCAGCAGGCCCGGGGGGGACTACAATGAGCAGTTCTTC
J gene: TRBJ1-5; D gene: TRBD1; V gene: TRBV29-1; clone size: once; CDR3 protein: CSVTKGTENQPQHF; CDR3 DNA: TGCAGCGTCACTAAGGGGACAGAGAATCAGCCCCAGCATTTT
J gene: TRBJ1-1; D gene: TRBD1; V gene: TRBV27; clone size: NA; CDR3 protein: CASSLSGQGGAFF; CDR3 DNA: TGTGCCAGCAGTTTATCGGGACAGGGGGGAGCTTTCTTT
J gene: TRBJ2-2; D gene: NA; V gene: TRBV5-1; clone size: few; CDR3 protein: CASSFYLRTSNTGELFF; CDR3 DNA: TGCGCCAGCAGCTTCTATCTCCGGACATCGAACACCGGGGAGCTGTTTTTT
J gene: TRBJ2-7; D gene: TRBD2; V gene: TRBV15; clone size: few; CDR3 protein: CATSRGWRGGYEQYF; CDR3 DNA: TGTGCCACCAGCAGAGGGTGGCGGGGGGGCTACGAGCAGTACTTC
J gene: TRBJ1-2; D gene: NA; V gene: TRBV25-1; clone size: NA; CDR3 protein: CASTQGGGNYGYTF; CDR3 DNA: TGTGCCAGCACTCAAGGCGGCGGGAACTATGGCTACACCTTC
J gene: TRBJ2-1; D gene: TRBD2; V gene: TRBV18; clone size: NA; CDR3 protein: CASSPRVAGAYNEQFF; CDR3 DNA: TGTGCCAGCTCACCACGCGTAGCGGGAGCTTACAATGAGCAGTTCTTC
J gene: TRBJ2-7; D gene: NA; V gene: TRBV21-1; clone size: few; CDR3 protein: CASSNSGTGRKYEQYF; CDR3 DNA: TGTGCCAGCAGCAACTCCGGGACAGGGAGGAAGTACGAGCAGTACTTC
J gene: TRBJ1-2; D gene: NA; V gene: TRBV6-5; clone size: NA; CDR3 protein: CASSYPSGGYTF; CDR3 DNA: TGTGCCAGCAGTTACCCGAGCGGAGGCTACACCTTC
J gene: TRBJ2-1; D gene: NA; V gene: TRBV7-2; clone size: few; CDR3 protein: CASSLVEGSTNEQFF; CDR3 DNA: TGTGCCAGCAGCTTAGTGGAGGGGAGTACCAATGAGCAGTTCTTC
J gene: TRBJ1-1; D gene: NA; V gene: TRBV4-3; clone size: NA; CDR3 protein: CASSQETGGALWEAFF; CDR3 DNA: TGCGCCAGCAGCCAAGAGACTGGCGGGGCTCTGTGGGAAGCTTTCTTT
J gene: TRBJ2-1; D gene: TRBD2; V gene: TRBV28; clone size: NA; CDR3 protein: CASTRRTSGSFYNEQFF; CDR3 DNA: TGTGCCAGTACAAGAAGGACTAGCGGGAGTTTCTACAATGAGCAGTTCTTC
J gene: TRBJ2-5; D gene: TRBD2; V gene: TRBV7-2; clone size: few; CDR3 protein: CASSIGLAGYQETQYF; CDR3 DNA: TGTGCCAGCAGCATCGGACTAGCGGGTTACCAAGAGACCCAGTACTTC
J gene: TRBJ2-7; D gene: TRBD1; V gene: TRBV29-1; clone size: NA; CDR3 protein: CSVVGQGNYEQYF; CDR3 DNA: TGCAGCGTCGTCGGACAGGGTAACTACGAGCAGTACTTC
J gene: TRBJ2-5; D gene: TRBD2; V gene: TRBV5-3; clone size: NA; CDR3 protein: CARRQRGRPLQETQYF; CDR3 DNA: TGTGCCAGAAGGCAACGCGGGAGACCTTTACAAGAGACCCAGTACTTC
J gene: TRBJ2-7; D gene: TRBD1; V gene: TRBV7-8; clone size: NA; CDR3 protein: CASSPGTGGSVGRLEQYF; CDR3 DNA: TGTGCCAGCAGTCCCGGGACAGGGGGCTCAGTTGGCAGGCTCGAGCAGTACTTC
J gene: TRBJ1-4; D gene: NA; V gene: TRBV9; clone size: NA; CDR3 protein: CASSVGASDEKLFF; CDR3 DNA: TGTGCCAGCAGCGTAGGCGCAAGCGATGAAAAACTGTTTTTT